The sequence of this T cell receptor (beta chain) was determined in a study of T cells after yellow fever vaccination. Study-level findings and limits: Peak timing came faster in the weaker secondary response, day 5 versus 15.

One entry per CDR3 protein results from TCRdb running MiXCR on the 5' RACE reads. The sample yields a few hundred thousand distinct CDR3 sequences, around 8.1% seen once. Germline assignment: CDR1 KGHSH and CDR2 LQKENI. Trimming shortened V by 2 bases and J by 5 bases, and 16 bases separated the two germline ends. The CDR3 length is 16 residues. This clonotype appeared a few times. No antigen is known for it. This TCR was recovered from a man aged 18 to 35 who received the YFV17D yellow fever vaccine. The chain carries TRBV18 and TRBJ2-1, with D possibly matching TRBD2 (5 bases). This material consisted of PBMCs, taken about 41 days after the first yellow fever vaccination. The CDR3 DNA reads as TGTGCCAGCTCACCAGGAGGCAGCCTACGTGACAATGAGCAGTTCTTC. Its translation is CASSPGGSLRDNEQFF.